This entry lists 23 T cell receptor beta chains sequenced from one sample in a study of OX40 agonist ivuxolimab in advanced cancers. TCRdb's table, derived via immunoSEQ multiplex PCR, lists solely in-frame clones and lacks some. In the table there are 71,000 or so clones, about 89% of which are singletons. The material was CD4+ or CD8+ T cells sorted from blood, obtained in a trial of the OX40 agonist ivuxolimab. The receptors were gathered from an adult with an advanced solid tumor such as melanoma, head and neck, liver or kidney cancer.

The chain is built from TRBV6-6 and TRBJ1-5; D unresolved. The CDR3 consists of 14 residues. Trimming took off 6 bases at V and 0 bases at J, with 9 bases between the two ends. Germline V gene lookup returns CDR1 MNHNY and CDR2 SVGAGI (reference sequence). The CDR3 sequence is CASRHYSSNQPQHF. CDR3 bases: TGTGCCAGCAGACATTATTCTAGCAATCAGCCCCAGCATTTT.

In its sample, this clone was seen once. Other nucleotide sequences from this sample produce the same CDR3. The genes are TRBV19 and TRBJ2-2; TRBD1 is a possible D gene (6 bases). The germline V gene encodes CDR1 LNHDA and CDR2 SQIVND (reference sequence). The V end was cut by 5 bases, the J end by 7 bases, with 14 bases between. This CDR3 has 14 residues. The CDR3 sequence is CASSQVRGSGELFF. The CDR3 DNA reads as TGTGCCAGTAGTCAAGTCAGGGGAAGCGGGGAGCTGTTTTTT.

The genes are TRBV4-3 and TRBJ2-3, with 9 bases that match TRBD2. CDR1 is LGHNA and CDR2 is YSLEER in the germline V gene. The J segment lost 2 bases and the V segment lost 0 bases, leaving 6 bases of the junction unmatched. The CDR3 spans 17 residues. The CDR3: CASSQDRAGGVTDTQYF. The CDR3, as DNA: TGCGCCAGCAGCCAAGATCGAGCGGGGGGCGTCACAGATACGCAGTATTTT.

The rearrangement uses TRBV7-2 and TRBJ2-1, with unresolved D. From germline, CDR1 is SGHTA and CDR2 FQGNSA. The length of the CDR3 is 12 residues. V lost 5 bases and J 8 bases, leaving 10 bases between the germline ends. The CDR3 here is CASSPRVDEQFF. CDR3 DNA: TGTGCCAGCAGCCCACGGGTGGATGAGCAGTTCTTC.

The rearrangement links TRBV5-1 to TRBJ2-7, with a tentative D call TRBD2 (5 bases). V lost 1 base and J lost 4, with 9 bases in between. CDR1 is SGHRS, CDR2 YFSETQ, per germline. CDR3 size: 13 residues. The CDR3 coding sequence is TGCGCCAGCAGCTTGATAGAGGGTTACGAGCAGTACTTC. This codes for CASSLIEGYEQYF.

As DNA, the CDR3 is TGCGCCAGCAGCTCCCGGGACAGGGGGCCCCAAGAGACCCAGTACTTC. This translates into CASSSRDRGPQETQYF. This chain uses TRBV5-1 with TRBJ2-5; 12 nucleotides agree with TRBD1. Germline V gives CDR1 SGHRS, CDR2 YFSETQ. V dropped 3 bases and J dropped 1; count of bases not matched to a gene: 4. This CDR3 is 16 amino acids long. Variable domain in full (rest from reference TRBV5-1 and TRBJ2-5): KAGVTQTPRYLIKTRGQQVTLSCSPISGHRSVSWYQQTPGQGLQFLFEYFSETQRNKGNFPGRFSGRQFSNSRSEMNVSTLELGDSALYLCASSSRDRGPQETQYFGPGTRLLVL.

This chain uses TRBV29-1 with TRBJ1-3; D remains unclear. Germline CDR1 reads SQVTM; CDR2 reads ANQGSEA. The CDR3 is 14 residues long. V was cut by 7 bases and J by 6 bases, with 19 bases left in between. CDR3 in amino acids: CSALAQSGQNTIYF. Here the CDR3 DNA reads TGCAGCGCTCTTGCGCAGTCGGGCCAAAACACCATATATTTT. Variable domain in full (rest from reference TRBV29-1 and TRBJ1-3): SAVISQKPSRDICQRGTSLTIQCQVDSQVTMMFWYRQQPGQSLTLIATANQGSEATYESGFVIDKFPISRPNLTFSTLTVSNMSPEDSSIYLCSALAQSGQNTIYFGEGSWLTVV.

The chain carries TRBV30 and TRBJ2-3; 8 bases agree with TRBD1. The V gene end was trimmed by 0 bases and the J gene end by 2 bases; junction bases not matched to a gene: 7. The CDR3 runs 16 residues. Per the germline V gene, CDR1 is GTSNPN and CDR2 is SVGIG (reference sequence). CDR3 in DNA: TGTGCCTGGAGTGTTCGAAGACAGGGGAACACAGATACGCAGTATTTT. Translating it yields CAWSVRRQGNTDTQYF.

This sequence joins TRBV7-9 and TRBJ2-1; 7 bases match TRBD1. Germline V gives CDR1 SEHNR, CDR2 FQNEAQ (reference sequence). Germline trimming cut 4 bases from V and 12 bases from J; bases unmatched to any gene: 6. There are 12 residues in the CDR3. The CDR3: CASSSTGSLQFF. The CDR3 DNA reads TGTGCCAGCAGCTCGACAGGGTCCTTGCAGTTCTTC.

The chain combines TRBV5-1 with TRBJ2-5; 8 nucleotides agree with TRBD2. The CDR3 is made up of 15 amino acids. Per germline, CDR1 SGHRS and CDR2 YFSETQ. Trimming took 4 bases from V and 4 from J; bases not matched to a gene: 9. The chain's CDR3 is CASSIQTSDTETQYF. CDR3 bases: TGCGCCAGCAGCATCCAGACTAGCGACACAGAGACCCAGTACTTC.

This rearrangement joins TRBV16 to TRBJ2-1; D may match TRBD1 or TRBD2 (6 bases each). This CDR3 spans 16 amino acids. CDR1 KGHSY and CDR2 FQNENV come from the germline V gene. The V end lost 0 bases, the J end lost 5 bases, and 14 bases lay between the germline ends. The CDR3 loop is CASSQSPGAGNNEQFF. The CDR3 DNA is TGTGCCAGCAGCCAATCGCCGGGGGCAGGGAACAATGAGCAGTTCTTC.

The chain employs TRBV7-3 and TRBJ1-6; D gene unclear. CDR3 length: 13 amino acids. Deletions cut 0 bases from V and 11 bases from J, with 8 bases between. Germline lookup yields CDR1 SGHTA and CDR2 FQGTGA. The DNA for the CDR3 is TGTGCCAGCAGCTTAACGAGGAGTACACCCCTCCACTTT. It is translated as CASSLTRSTPLHF.

The chain carries TRBV29-1 and TRBJ1-1, with no clear D. Trimming removed 7 bases from V and 6 bases from J, with 18 bases in between. CDR1 SQVTM and CDR2 ANQGSEA come from the germline V gene. This CDR3 is 13 amino acids long. The CDR3 protein is CSAGRQATPEAFF. In DNA, the CDR3 is TGCAGCGCGGGGAGACAAGCGACCCCTGAAGCTTTCTTT.

The rearrangement uses TRBV6-5 and TRBJ1-6; the D gene is possibly TRBD1 (5 bases). V lost 6 bases, J lost 4 bases, and 13 bases lay in between. The germline gives CDR1 MNHEY, CDR2 SVGAGI. The CDR3 spans 15 residues. DNA of the CDR3: TGTGCCAGCAGGACACCTGACAGATATAATTCACCCCTCCACTTT. As protein: CASRTPDRYNSPLHF.

This clone was seen only once. The chain employs TRBV11-2 and TRBJ2-1, with 14 bases lining up with TRBD2. V was pared by 8 bases and J by 7 bases, with 10 bases of the junction left unmatched. The CDR3 sequence is 16 residues long. From germline, CDR1 is SGHAT and CDR2 FQNNGV. As DNA, the CDR3 is TGTGCCAGCCGCCCCCCGGGACTAGCGGGGGTAAATGAGCAGTTCTTC. Protein: CASRPPGLAGVNEQFF.

This rearrangement joins TRBV5-4 to TRBJ1-1, with D unresolved. Trimming took 4 bases from V and 1 from J, leaving 14 bases between them. Germline V CDR1 and CDR2: SGHNT, YYREEE (reference sequence). The CDR3 consists of 15 residues. The chain's CDR3 is CASSVALAGNTEAFF. CDR3 nucleotide sequence: TGTGCCAGCAGCGTAGCCCTCGCGGGGAACACTGAAGCTTTCTTT.

The gene calls are TRBV11-2 and TRBJ1-1; tentative D call: TRBD1 (5 bases). The ends were cut back, 4 bases at V and 5 bases at J, with 14 bases in the middle. The CDR3 is 14 residues long. Per the germline V gene, CDR1 is SGHAT and CDR2 is FQNNGV. CDR3 DNA: TGTGCCAGCAGCTCCCTCGGGGGACGGACTGAAGCTTTCTTT. Its translation: CASSSLGGRTEAFF.

This chain links TRBV7-9 with TRBJ2-3, with 9 bases fitting TRBD2. CDR3 length: 16 amino acids. Germline V gives CDR1 SEHNR, CDR2 FQNEAQ (reference sequence). V gave up 1 base and J gave up 0 bases; unmatched junction bases: 2. The CDR3 DNA reads TGTGCCAGCAGCTTAGTGGGGACTAGCAGCACAGATACGCAGTATTTT. Translated, it gives CASSLVGTSSTDTQYF.

The chain recombines TRBV28 with TRBJ2-6; 7 bases fit TRBD1. Germline V gives CDR1 MDHEN, CDR2 SYDVKM. V lost 5 bases and J lost 0; bases outside the gene matches: 4. The CDR3 length is 16 residues. The CDR3 here is CASSDRERSGANVLTF. As DNA, the CDR3 is TGTGCCAGCAGTGACAGGGAACGCTCTGGGGCCAACGTCCTGACTTTC.

This sequence joins TRBV6-4 and TRBJ1-6; no clear D gene. This CDR3 spans 14 amino acids. The germline V and J ends were trimmed by 6 bases and 9 bases, with 15 bases remaining between them. The germline V gene has CDR1 MRHNA and CDR2 SNTAGT. The CDR3 loop is CASRDTIPSSPLHF. DNA for the CDR3: TGTGCCAGCAGAGACACCATACCAAGTTCACCCCTCCACTTT.

A few counts support this clone. The chain uses TRBV27 and TRBJ1-2; D possibly corresponds to TRBD1 (6 bases). Germline V gene sequence: CDR1 MNHEY, CDR2 SMNVEV (reference sequence). The CDR3 covers 13 residues. The ends were cut back, 0 bases at V and 4 bases at J, with 6 bases in the middle. The CDR3 DNA reads as TGTGCCAGCAGTTTATCACAGGGCTATGGCTACACCTTC. This codes for CASSLSQGYGYTF.

V gene TRBV27 combines with J gene TRBJ2-5; D may match TRBD1 or TRBD2 (5 bases each). Trimming shortened V by 8 bases and J by 5 bases, and 15 bases separated the two germline ends. The CDR3 sequence is 13 residues long. Germline CDR1 MNHEY, CDR2 SMNVEV (reference sequence). CDR3 sequence reads: CASRGGSRETQYF. Here the CDR3 DNA reads TGTGCCAGCCGGGGCGGCTCTAGGGAGACCCAGTACTTC.

This chain links TRBV29-1 with TRBJ1-1, with 10 nucleotides matching TRBD1. Germline V gives CDR1 SQVTM, CDR2 ANQGSEA. This CDR3 comprises 15 residues. Trimming removed 7 bases from V and 1 base from J; junction bases left unmatched: 9. The CDR3 sequence is CSASGTGVRNTEAFF. For the CDR3, the DNA is TGCAGCGCCTCAGGGACAGGGGTTAGGAACACTGAAGCTTTCTTT.